The clone carrying this T cell receptor (beta chain) has just a few counts. Its antigen is still unknown. Thyroid surgery took place with no prior treatment in any patient. The record originates from a study of metastatic and nonmetastatic thyroid tumors. Whole-study findings and limits: Across blood and tumor, TCR beta diversity in malignant thyroid tumors was reportedly significantly higher than in benign nodules.

In the authors' workflow: The study built a papillary thyroid cancer distant-metastasis classifier from CDR3 differences across clinicopathological groups. MiXCR reprocessed the PCR reads for TCRdb. In this record, the V and J calls reflect TCRdb's handling and not the investigators' own analysis. Among under 15,000 clones listed, about 26% were seen once. CDR1 and CDR2 from the germline V gene are MNHNS and SASEGT. The CDR3 is 14 residues long. V was pared by 7 bases and J by 5 bases, with 10 bases of the junction left unmatched. V is TRBV6-1 and J is TRBJ1-2; 7 nucleotides agree with TRBD1. The sequence was collected from a female donor with papillary thyroid cancer or a benign thyroid nodule (not recorded which). Some clones in this sample may be carry-over from other donors' samples. The specimen was tumor tissue. CDR3 protein: CASTCGTVIYGYTF. The CDR3 region has the DNA TGTGCCAGCACATGTGGGACAGTTATATATGGCTACACCTTC.